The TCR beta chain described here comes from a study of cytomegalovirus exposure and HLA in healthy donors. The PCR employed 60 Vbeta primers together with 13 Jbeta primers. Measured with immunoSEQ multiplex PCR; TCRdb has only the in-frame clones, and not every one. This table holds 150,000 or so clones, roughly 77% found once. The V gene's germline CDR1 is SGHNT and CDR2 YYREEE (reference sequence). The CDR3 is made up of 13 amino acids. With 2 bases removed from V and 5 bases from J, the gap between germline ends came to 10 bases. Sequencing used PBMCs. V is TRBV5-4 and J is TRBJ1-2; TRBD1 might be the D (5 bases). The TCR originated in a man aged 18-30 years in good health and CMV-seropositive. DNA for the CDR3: TGTGCCAGCAGCTTTGACAGATCGTATGGCTACACCTTC. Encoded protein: CASSFDRSYGYTF.